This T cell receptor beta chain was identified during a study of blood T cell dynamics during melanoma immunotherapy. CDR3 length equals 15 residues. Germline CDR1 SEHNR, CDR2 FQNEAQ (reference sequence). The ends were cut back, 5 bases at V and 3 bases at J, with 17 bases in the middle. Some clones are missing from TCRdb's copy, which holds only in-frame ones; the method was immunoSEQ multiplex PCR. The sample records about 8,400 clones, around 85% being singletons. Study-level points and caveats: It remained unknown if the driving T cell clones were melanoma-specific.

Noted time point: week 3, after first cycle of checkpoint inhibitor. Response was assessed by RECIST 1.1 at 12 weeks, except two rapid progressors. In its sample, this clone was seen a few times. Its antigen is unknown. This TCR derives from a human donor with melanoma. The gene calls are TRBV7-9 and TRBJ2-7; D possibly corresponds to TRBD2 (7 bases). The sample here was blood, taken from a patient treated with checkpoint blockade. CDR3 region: CASSPAGARNYEQYF. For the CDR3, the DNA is TGTGCCAGCAGCCCGGCGGGGGCCCGTAACTACGAGCAGTACTTC.